What follows are 26 T cell receptor beta chains derived from one specimen sequenced in a study of cytomegalovirus exposure and HLA in healthy donors. It was with 60 Vbeta and 13 Jbeta primers that the PCR ran. The table came from immunoSEQ multiplex PCR; TCRdb's copy has only in-frame clones and leaves some out. The top ten clones hold approximately 2.3% of a sample with about 160,000 clones, approximately 77% of them seen once. The sequencing sample was made of PBMCs. The receptors stem from a female donor in good health and CMV-seronegative.

This clone was detected once. The V gene is TRBV7-3, the J gene TRBJ2-1; 7 bases map to TRBD2. Germline assignment: CDR1 SGHTA and CDR2 FQGTGA. V was clipped by 2 bases and J by 2 bases; unmatched bases: 3. The CDR3 length is 15 residues. The CDR3 region is CASSLDGGTYNEQFF. The CDR3 DNA sequence: TGTGCCAGCAGCTTAGACGGGGGGACCTACAATGAGCAGTTCTTC.

This chain uses TRBV7-3 with TRBJ1-2; 8 nucleotides align to TRBD1. Germline CDR1 is SGHTA and CDR2 is FQGTGA. V dropped 2 bases and J dropped 7; count of bases not matched to a gene: 3. The CDR3 totals 13 residues. CDR3 nucleotide sequence: TGTGCCAGCAGCTTACCAGGGGGCTTTGGCTACACCTTC. This encodes CASSLPGGFGYTF.

The chain carries TRBV5-1 and TRBJ2-7; 8 nucleotides line up with TRBD1. The germline V gene has CDR1 SGHRS and CDR2 YFSETQ. There are 16 residues in the CDR3. The V segment lost 3 bases and the J segment 4 bases; nucleotides outside the gene matches: 12. CDR3 in DNA: TGCGCCAGCAGCTACAAATACCGGGACAGGACATACGAGCAGTACTTC. Protein: CASSYKYRDRTYEQYF.

This clone was detected only once. The V gene is TRBV7-9, the J gene TRBJ2-7, with TRBD2 as a possible D gene (5 bases). Trimming stripped 3 bases from V and 3 bases from J, with 15 bases between. Germline lookup yields CDR1 SEHNR and CDR2 FQNEAQ (reference sequence). The CDR3 is 15 amino acids. As DNA, the CDR3 is TGTGCCAGCAGCTTGAAAACGGCCGGGAACTACGAGCAGTACTTC. Its protein product is CASSLKTAGNYEQYF. The full variable domain, in which reference TRBV7-9 and TRBJ2-7 provide the parts outside the CDR3, is DTGVSQNPRHKITKRGQNVTFRCDPISEHNRLYWYRQTLGQGPEFLTYFQNEAQLEKSRLLSDRFSAERPKGSFSTLEIQRTEQGDSAMYLCASSLKTAGNYEQYFGPGTRLTVT.

The V call is TRBV7-8, the J call TRBJ1-2; D perhaps matches TRBD1 (6 bases). This CDR3 has 13 residues. Germline V gene data show CDR1 as SGHVS and CDR2 as FQNEAQ. Between the trimmed V and J ends, which lost 2 bases and 7 bases, there was a span of 11 bases. The DNA of the CDR3 is TGTGCCAGCAGCTTAAACAGGGTCGGTGGCTACACCTTC. Residues: CASSLNRVGGYTF.

This chain joins TRBV6-1 and TRBJ2-2; 8 nucleotides line up with TRBD2. The CDR3 contains 16 residues. Germline V CDR1 and CDR2: MNHNS, SASEGT. With 1 base clipped from V and 7 bases from J, the junction kept 8 bases outside the gene matches. The CDR3 DNA follows: TGTGCCAGCAGTGAAGTCCCCGGGGGGGGTGGCGGGGAGCTGTTTTTT. This gives the protein CASSEVPGGGGGELFF.

V gene TRBV9 combines with J gene TRBJ2-3; TRBD2 aligns across 13 bases. Germline lookup yields CDR1 SGDLS and CDR2 YYNGEE. CDR3 length equals 16 residues. V gave up 4 bases and J gave up 2 bases; unmatched junction bases: 4. This CDR3 reads CASSRTSGGSTDTQYF. CDR3 in DNA: TGTGCCAGCAGCAGGACTAGCGGGGGATCCACAGATACGCAGTATTTT.

The CDR3 DNA sequence: TGTGCCAGCAGCCCTAGACAGGCAACTAATGAAAAACTGTTTTTT. This encodes CASSPRQATNEKLFF. The chain carries TRBV27 and TRBJ1-4, with D possibly TRBD1 on 6 matching bases. The V end was cut by 6 bases, the J end by 0 bases, with 11 bases between. This CDR3 contains 15 residues. The germline gives CDR1 MNHEY, CDR2 SMNVEV (reference sequence).

V and J are TRBV9 and TRBJ2-1; 9 nucleotides align to TRBD1. The germline CDR1 and CDR2 sequences are SGDLS and YYNGEE. The CDR3 runs to 15 residues. Trimming took 4 bases from V and 4 from J; bases not matched to a gene: 6. CDR3 nucleotides: TGTGCCAGCAGCCGGGACAGGGCAGGTTACAATGAGCAGTTCTTC. Translated, it gives CASSRDRAGYNEQFF.

The V gene is TRBV5-5, the J gene TRBJ2-2, with 7 bases fitting TRBD2. The V gene's germline CDR1 is SGHKS and CDR2 YYEKEE (reference sequence). V lost 1 base and J lost 0; bases outside the gene matches: 3. This CDR3 comprises 16 residues. As DNA, the CDR3 is TGTGCCAGCAGCTTGTTTCTAGCGGCGAACACCGGGGAGCTGTTTTTT. It encodes CASSLFLAANTGELFF.

The chain joins TRBV27 to TRBJ1-2; D unclear. The CDR3 covers 14 residues. Germline assignment: CDR1 MNHEY and CDR2 SMNVEV (reference sequence). V lost 6 bases, J lost 4 bases, and 15 bases lay in between. In DNA, the CDR3 is TGTGCCAGCAGAGTAGTATCCGGCGGCTATGGCTACACCTTC. It codes for CASRVVSGGYGYTF.

The chain joins TRBV7-3 to TRBJ2-1; 8 bases are shared with TRBD2. CDR1 is SGHTA and CDR2 is FQGTGA in the germline V gene. The CDR3 has 15 residues. V lost 6 bases, J lost 9 bases, and 13 bases stayed unmatched. CDR3 in DNA: TGTGCCAGCAGTTATAACAGCGGGAGAAAGAGTGAGCAGTTCTTC. Its translation is CASSYNSGRKSEQFF.

V usage is TRBV28 and J usage is TRBJ2-7; a weak D match, TRBD2 (6 bases). In germline, CDR1 is MDHEN, CDR2 SYDVKM. The CDR3 consists of 13 residues. Trimming took 10 bases from V and 2 from J, leaving 15 bases between them. CDR3 nucleotides: TGTGCCACCCGCCTGGAGGGCCCCTACGAGCAGTACTTC. Amino acid sequence: CATRLEGPYEQYF.

This clone was counted only a few times. The V and J genes are TRBV11-2 and TRBJ2-1, with 12 bases matching TRBD2. CDR3 length equals 16 residues. The V gene's germline CDR1 is SGHAT and CDR2 FQNNGV. Trimming removed 1 base from V and 10 bases from J; junction bases left unmatched: 8. The CDR3 bases are TGTGCCAGCAGCTTAGTTCTAGCGGGGGGGCAGGGGGAGCAGTTCTTC. It specifies CASSLVLAGGQGEQFF.

The V gene is TRBV28, the J gene TRBJ2-1; 12 bases fit TRBD2. V lost 3 bases, J lost 6 bases, and 6 bases stayed unmatched. The germline V gene has CDR1 MDHEN and CDR2 SYDVKM. The CDR3 length is 16 residues. DNA for the CDR3: TGTGCCAGCAGTTTGGGATCTAGCGGGAGGGCCAATGAGCAGTTCTTC. Its protein product is CASSLGSSGRANEQFF.

This clone was recorded a few times. V and J are TRBV19 and TRBJ1-2; D remains unclear. CDR3 size: 15 residues. V lost 4 bases and J lost 3, with 15 bases in between. The germline gives CDR1 LNHDA, CDR2 SQIVND (reference sequence). The CDR3 region is CASSTSDGLYYGYTF. CDR3 DNA: TGTGCCAGTAGTACGAGCGATGGCCTATACTATGGCTACACCTTC.

This clone was recorded once. This rearrangement joins TRBV4-3 to TRBJ2-6; the D gene is possibly TRBD2 (5 bases). This CDR3 region has 18 residues. V dropped 4 bases and J dropped 0 bases, with 16 bases sitting between them. The germline gives CDR1 LGHNA, CDR2 YSLEER. The chain's CDR3 is CASSPQSGRTSGANVLTF. The CDR3 nucleotides are TGCGCCAGCAGCCCCCAAAGCGGCAGGACCTCTGGGGCCAACGTCCTGACTTTC.

The chain employs TRBV5-1 and TRBJ2-1; 10 positions match TRBD2. CDR1 is SGHRS and CDR2 is YFSETQ in the germline V gene. CDR3 length equals 15 residues. V trimming: 4 bases; J trimming: 8 bases; junction bases outside the gene matches: 9. CDR3 sequence (DNA): TGCGCCAGCAGCCCAAGTGGAGCGGGGGGGTATGAGCAGTTCTTC. It yields the protein CASSPSGAGGYEQFF.

Comment on this clone: The junction and the germline gene differ at one end; a read error may be behind it. The J gene is TRBJ1-6, the V gene TRBV2; D perhaps matches TRBD1 (5 bases). CDR3 length equals 16 residues. The germline V gene has CDR1 SNHLY and CDR2 FYNNEI. The CDR3 sequence: CDSSEVEGPYNSPLHF. The CDR3 bases are TGTGACAGCAGCGAAGTGGAGGGACCTTATAATTCACCCCTCCACTTT.

The chain has TRBV4-1 and TRBJ2-7, with 8 bases fitting TRBD1. The length of the CDR3 is 16 residues. The germline gives CDR1 MGHRA, CDR2 YSYEKL. After removal of 0 bases from V and 6 bases from J, the junction contained 10 bases not matched to a gene. The CDR3 nucleotides read TGCGCCAGCAGCCAAGAACGGCAGGGGGCCCCTCGCGAGCAGTACTTC. Its translation: CASSQERQGAPREQYF.

The chain couples TRBV11-3 to TRBJ2-1, with D tentatively TRBD2 (7 bases). The germline CDR1 and CDR2 sequences are SGHNT and YENEEA. With 6 bases removed from V and 4 bases from J, the gap between germline ends came to 13 bases. CDR3 length equals 14 residues. The CDR3 reads CASSSGGPYNEQFF. The CDR3 region has the DNA TGTGCCAGCAGTTCGGGGGGCCCGTACAATGAGCAGTTCTTC.

The chain combines TRBV19 with TRBJ1-5; 8 bases align to TRBD1. Germline V lookup: CDR1 LNHDA, CDR2 SQIVND (reference sequence). CDR3 length equals 14 residues. The V segment lost 4 bases and the J segment 4 bases; nucleotides outside the gene matches: 3. CDR3 sequence: CASSRTGFNQPQHF. The CDR3 DNA reads TGTGCCAGTAGTAGGACAGGGTTTAATCAGCCCCAGCATTTT.

The chain links TRBV9 to TRBJ2-7; 9 bases map to TRBD2. This CDR3 spans 16 amino acids. Looked up from germline, CDR1 is SGDLS and CDR2 is YYNGEE. The trim removed 4 bases at V and 2 bases at J, leaving 10 bases unmatched. CDR3 in amino acids: CASSPRGSGRAYEQYF. The CDR3 bases are TGTGCCAGCAGCCCCCGGGGTAGCGGGAGAGCCTACGAGCAGTACTTC.

There are a few counts of this clone. Other DNA sequences in the same sample also yield this CDR3. V usage is TRBV29-1 and J usage is TRBJ1-2; TRBD1 matches 8 bases. CDR1 and CDR2 from the germline V gene are SQVTM and ANQGSEA. Germline trimming cut 6 bases from V and 4 bases from J; bases unmatched to any gene: 4. This CDR3 is built from 12 residues. This chain's CDR3 is CSVEDRVYGYTF. The CDR3 DNA reads as TGCAGCGTGGAGGACAGGGTCTATGGCTACACCTTC. The full variable domain, its missing parts supplied by reference TRBV29-1 and TRBJ1-2, is SAVISQKPSRDICQRGTSLTIQCQVDSQVTMMFWYRQQPGQSLTLIATANQGSEATYESGFVIDKFPISRPNLTFSTLTVSNMSPEDSSIYLCSVEDRVYGYTFGSGTRLTVV.

This chain uses TRBV11-2 with TRBJ2-2; no clear D gene. Germline V gene sequence: CDR1 SGHAT, CDR2 FQNNGV. The CDR3 is made up of 15 amino acids. V was trimmed by 1 base and J by 1 base, leaving 7 bases between them. CDR3 protein: CASSLGRGNTGELFF. CDR3 coding DNA: TGTGCCAGCAGCTTAGGGCGCGGGAACACCGGGGAGCTGTTTTTT.

The chain has TRBV9 and TRBJ2-5; 9 bases are shared with TRBD2. The trim removed 0 bases at V and 2 bases at J, leaving 5 bases unmatched. The CDR3 totals 16 residues. Germline lookup yields CDR1 SGDLS and CDR2 YYNGEE. The CDR3 reads CASSVGLAGFQETQYF. The DNA for the CDR3 is TGTGCCAGCAGCGTAGGTCTAGCGGGGTTTCAAGAGACCCAGTACTTC.